These T cell receptor beta chains were read from a single sample in a study of CXCR3-negative and CXCR3-positive naive CD8 T cells. From its re-call of the 5' RACE reads, TCRdb lists each CDR3 protein once, without DNA. Its listing shows some 130,000 distinct CDR3 sequences. Input material: naive CXCR3- CD8+ T cells from blood. The receptors originated from a human donor in good health. Some clones in this sample may be carry-over from other donors' samples. Each CDR3 is given with its conserved first and last residue. The order of the fields is J gene, V gene, CDR3 protein.

>TRBJ1-2|TRBV7-3
CASRSQQGSGYTF
>TRBJ2-1|TRBV28
CASSSGLAGTSGEQFF
>TRBJ1-5|TRBV5-1
CASSEFGATPGNQPQHF
>TRBJ2-2|TRBV4-1
CASSPPVGTGELFF
>TRBJ2-1|TRBV5-1
CASSLAPNEQFF
>TRBJ2-7|TRBV7-9
CASSLRAGAGDYEQYF
>TRBJ1-5|TRBV4-1
CASSQGTLGDQPQHF
>TRBJ2-2|TRBV3-1
CASSSIRGTSAGGELFF
>TRBJ1-1|TRBV29-1
CSVDWTGGAFF
>TRBJ2-4|TRBV5-1
CASSPRTGVKNIQYF
>TRBJ2-3|TRBV27
CASSLKSGGTDTQYF
>TRBJ2-1|TRBV21-1
CASSKALSPAREPWDEQFF
>TRBJ2-7|TRBV20-1
CSAREAGYEQYF
>TRBJ2-5|TRBV7-9
CASSLAQEETQYF
>TRBJ2-2|TRBV5-5
CASSPFADTGELFF
>TRBJ1-1|TRBV7-9
CASSLATGQNTEAFF
>TRBJ2-1|TRBV4-1
CASSHLPGANEQFF
>TRBJ2-3|TRBV7-3
CASSSAGPSTDTQYF
>TRBJ2-7|TRBV28
CASSLVGGSSYEQYF
>TRBJ1-1|TRBV4-1
CASTLVGAGFGAEAFF
>TRBJ2-7|TRBV7-6
CASSLQDLYYEQYF
>TRBJ1-4|TRBV28
CASSLDTDSRVTNEKLFF
>TRBJ1-1|TRBV20-1
CSASGTVNTEAFF
>TRBJ2-1|TRBV12-3/TRBV12-4
CATIPGTGTYNEQFF
>TRBJ2-3|TRBV9
CASSEGGDPDTQYF
>TRBJ2-7|TRBV29-1
CSVGDPSLHEQYF
>TRBJ2-3|TRBV11-2
CASSLAIGRVGDTQYF
>TRBJ2-3|TRBV2
CASSADREGDTQYF